Below, one T cell receptor (beta chain) is given with its context. Germline V gene lookup returns CDR1 GTSNPN and CDR2 SVGIG (reference sequence). V lost 2 bases to trimming and J lost 5 bases, with 9 bases between them. The CDR3 has 12 residues. The record originates from a study of technical replicates of blood from a few donors. Assay: immunoSEQ multiplex PCR; the TCRdb copy retains only in-frame clones and omits some. In the table there are 60,000 to 90,000 clones, 85% to 95% of which are singletons. Input material: T cells isolated from PBMCs. The TCR was taken from a human donor in good health. V is TRBV30 and J is TRBJ2-5; D is undetermined. Here the CDR3 reads CAWSYGQETQYF. CDR3 nucleotide sequence: TGTGCCTGGAGTTATGGTCAGGAGACCCAGTACTTC.